The sequence of this TCR beta chain was determined in a study of cytotoxic CD8 clonotypes in ibrutinib-treated CLL. Background on the study: Roughly 25 partial and 2 complete responses; at median 68 months, about 14 remitted, 12 progressed.

Target depth was 1 in 200,000 to 1 in 1 million T cells, about 10x per clonotype. TCRdb keeps only in-frame clones here, not all; method: immunoSEQ multiplex PCR. Among 150,000 or so clones listed, about 80% were seen once. The study's findings and limits: Baseline levels of clonality went above those of age-matched healthy donors and moved with circulating CD8+ T-cell counts. Clonality was higher at ibrutinib response and returned toward baseline at progression.

To note about this clone: Its specificity is not known.

The source of this sequence is a human donor with chronic lymphocytic leukemia. Specimen: PBMCs, collected after 24 months of ibrutinib treatment.

The CDR3 sequence: CASSFRGVEQYF. DNA of the CDR3: TGTGCCAGCAGCTTCCGGGGGGTGGAGCAGTACTTC. The chain uses TRBV11-2 and TRBJ2-7; 7 bases are shared with TRBD2. CDR1 and CDR2 (germline): SGHAT, FQNNGV. The CDR3 is 12 residues long. The junction had 3 bases not matched to a gene; V was cut back by 3 bases and J by 7 bases.